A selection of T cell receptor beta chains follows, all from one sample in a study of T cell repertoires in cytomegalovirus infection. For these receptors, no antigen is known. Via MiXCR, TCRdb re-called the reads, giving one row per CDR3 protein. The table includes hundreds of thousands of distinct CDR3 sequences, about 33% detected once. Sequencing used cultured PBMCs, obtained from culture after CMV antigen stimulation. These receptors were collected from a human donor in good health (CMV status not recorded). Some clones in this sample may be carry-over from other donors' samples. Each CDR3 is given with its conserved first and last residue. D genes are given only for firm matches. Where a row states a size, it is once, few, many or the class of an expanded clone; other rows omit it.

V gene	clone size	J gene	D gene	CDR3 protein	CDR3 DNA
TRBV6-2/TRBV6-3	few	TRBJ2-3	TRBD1	CAIADREYTDTQYF	TGTGCCATCGCGGACAGGGAATACACAGATACGCAGTATTTT
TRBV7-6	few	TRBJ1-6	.	CASSLERGGSPLHF	TGTGCCAGCAGCTTAGAAAGGGGTGGTTCACCCCTCCACTTT
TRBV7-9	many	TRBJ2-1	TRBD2	CASSITGTSGNEQFF	TGTGCCAGCAGCATCACCGGGACTAGCGGCAATGAGCAGTTCTTC
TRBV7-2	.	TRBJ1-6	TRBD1	CASSFTGTGVDSPLHF	TGTGCCAGCAGCTTTACTGGGACAGGGGTGGATTCACCCCTCCACTTT
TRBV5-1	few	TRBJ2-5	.	CASSWEDLETQYF	TGCGCCAGCAGCTGGGAGGATTTGGAGACCCAGTACTTC
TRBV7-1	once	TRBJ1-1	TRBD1	CASSPTGEGNTEAFF	TGTGCCAGCAGCCCAACAGGGGAAGGGAACACTGAAGCTTTCTTT
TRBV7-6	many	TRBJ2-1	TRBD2	CASSILAGGYNEQFF	TGTGCCAGCAGCATCCTAGCGGGGGGTTACAATGAGCAGTTCTTC
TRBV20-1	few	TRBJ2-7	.	CSAREDSHSYEQYF	TGCAGTGCTAGAGAGGACAGCCATTCCTACGAGCAGTACTTC
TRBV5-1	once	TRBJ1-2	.	CASSSGAGEIGYGYTF	TGCGCCAGCAGCTCCGGGGCCGGGGAAATCGGCTATGGCTACACCTTC
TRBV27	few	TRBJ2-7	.	CASGEAPFEQYF	TGTGCCTCGGGGGAAGCCCCTTTCGAGCAGTACTTC
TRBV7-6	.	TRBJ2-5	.	CASSLGWGGETQYF	TGTGCCAGCAGCTTAGGCTGGGGTGGAGAGACCCAGTACTTC
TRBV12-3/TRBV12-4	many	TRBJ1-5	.	CASSLGAAGLRNQPQHF	TGTGCCAGCAGTCTGGGGGCCGCAGGGCTTCGCAATCAGCCCCAGCATTTT
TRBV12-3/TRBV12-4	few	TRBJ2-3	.	CATHRGGSTDTQYF	TGTGCCACCCATCGGGGCGGGAGCACAGATACGCAGTATTTT
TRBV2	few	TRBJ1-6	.	CASSESRGNSPLHF	TGTGCCAGCAGTGAATCCAGGGGAAATTCACCCCTCCACTTT
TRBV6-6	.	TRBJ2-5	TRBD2	CASTGLAGVYQETQYF	TGTGCCAGCACCGGACTAGCGGGAGTCTATCAAGAGACCCAGTACTTC
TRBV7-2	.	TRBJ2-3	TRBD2	CASSPQTSGAGDTQYF	TGTGCCAGCAGCCCCCAGACTAGCGGGGCGGGAGATACGCAGTATTTT
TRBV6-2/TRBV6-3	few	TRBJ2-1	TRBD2	CASSSPASGSDEQFF	TGTGCCAGCAGTTCCCCCGCTAGCGGGAGTGATGAGCAGTTCTTC
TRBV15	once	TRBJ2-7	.	CATSRDRTSPYF	TGTGCCACCAGCAGAGATCGAACTAGCCCGTACTTC
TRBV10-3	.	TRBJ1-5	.	CAISPAGGALNQPQHF	TGTGCCATCAGTCCCGCCGGGGGGGCGCTGAATCAGCCCCAGCATTTT
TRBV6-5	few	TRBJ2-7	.	CASTPGGSYEQYF	TGTGCCAGCACCCCAGGAGGGTCCTACGAGCAGTACTTC
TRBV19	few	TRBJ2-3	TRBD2	CASRNSGGPDTQYF	TGTGCCAGTCGAAACAGCGGGGGACCAGATACGCAGTATTTT
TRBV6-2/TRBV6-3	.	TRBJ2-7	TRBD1	CASSWDRQGRYEQYF	TGTGCCAGCAGTTGGGATAGACAGGGAAGATACGAGCAGTACTTC
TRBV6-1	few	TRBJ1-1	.	CASSERAALNTEAFF	TGTGCCAGCAGTGAACGGGCGGCTCTGAACACTGAAGCTTTCTTT
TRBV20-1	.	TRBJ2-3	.	CSASPQGRGTDTQYF	TGCAGTGCTAGTCCGCAGGGAAGGGGCACAGATACGCAGTATTTT
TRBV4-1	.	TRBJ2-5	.	CASSQAVPETQYF	TGCGCCAGCAGCCAAGCGGTTCCAGAGACCCAGTACTTC
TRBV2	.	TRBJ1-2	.	CASSGRTAYGYTF	TGTGCCAGCAGTGGGAGGACCGCGTATGGCTACACCTTC
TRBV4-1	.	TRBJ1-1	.	CASSSRADGEAFF	TGCGCCAGCAGCTCCCGGGCCGACGGGGAAGCTTTCTTT
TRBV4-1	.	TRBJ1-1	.	CASSQIHQENTEAFF	TGCGCCAGCAGCCAAATCCATCAAGAGAACACTGAAGCTTTCTTT
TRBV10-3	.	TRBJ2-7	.	CAISDWNNEQYF	TGTGCCATCAGTGATTGGAATAACGAGCAGTACTTC
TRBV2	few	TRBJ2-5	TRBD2	CASSSTLGLAETQYF	TGTGCCAGCAGTTCTACCTTGGGACTAGCCGAGACCCAGTACTTC
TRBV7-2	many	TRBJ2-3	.	CASSLLGGLSTDTQYF	TGTGCCAGCAGCTTACTTGGCGGGCTAAGCACAGATACGCAGTATTTT
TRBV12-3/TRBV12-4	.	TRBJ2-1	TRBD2	CASRELAGGGEQFF	TGTGCCAGCAGGGAACTAGCGGGGGGCGGCGAGCAGTTCTTC